This TCR beta chain was obtained from a study of blood T cell repertoires in COVID-19. Study information: Both acute and convalescent COVID-19 samples were obtained from the United States, Italy and Spain.

The CDR3 loop spans 16 amino acids. As processed by the authors: Using reference gene primer amplification, nucleated cell counts were estimated. Some clones are missing from TCRdb's copy, which holds only in-frame ones; the method was immunoSEQ multiplex PCR. The D gene and trimming were derived from the DNA, and the V and J assignments and clone size from that table. The sample has fewer than 120,000 clones, about 88% seen once. The clonotype originates from a woman aged 45 to 65 with acute or convalescent COVID-19. This sequence joins TRBV21-1 and TRBJ2-1; the DNA was not compared with TRBD2, the D call given in the table. TRBV21-1 is a pseudogene locus. Sequenced sample: peripheral blood. The CDR3 region has the DNA TGTGCCAGCAGGTCCTCGACTAGCGGGAGAGGCAATGAGCAGTTCTTC. Amino acids: CASRSSTSGRGNEQFF.